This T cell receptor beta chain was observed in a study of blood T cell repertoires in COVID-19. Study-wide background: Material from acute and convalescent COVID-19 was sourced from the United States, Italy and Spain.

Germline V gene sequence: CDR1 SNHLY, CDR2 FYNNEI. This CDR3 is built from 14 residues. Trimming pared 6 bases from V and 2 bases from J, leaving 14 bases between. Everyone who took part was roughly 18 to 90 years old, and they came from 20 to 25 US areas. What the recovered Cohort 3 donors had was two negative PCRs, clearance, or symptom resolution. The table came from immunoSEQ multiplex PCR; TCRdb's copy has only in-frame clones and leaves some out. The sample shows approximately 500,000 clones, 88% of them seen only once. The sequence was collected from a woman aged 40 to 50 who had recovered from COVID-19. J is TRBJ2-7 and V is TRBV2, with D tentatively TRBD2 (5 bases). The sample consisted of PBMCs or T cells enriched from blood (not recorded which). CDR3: CASRAPPGTYEQYF. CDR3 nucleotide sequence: TGTGCCAGCAGGGCCCCACCCGGGACCTACGAGCAGTACTTC. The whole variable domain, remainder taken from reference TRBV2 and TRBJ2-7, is EPEVTQTPSHQVTQMGQEVILRCVPISNHLYFYWYRQILGQKVEFLVSFYNNEISEKSEIFDDQFSVERPDGSNFTLKIRSTKLEDSAMYFCASRAPPGTYEQYFGPGTRLTVT.